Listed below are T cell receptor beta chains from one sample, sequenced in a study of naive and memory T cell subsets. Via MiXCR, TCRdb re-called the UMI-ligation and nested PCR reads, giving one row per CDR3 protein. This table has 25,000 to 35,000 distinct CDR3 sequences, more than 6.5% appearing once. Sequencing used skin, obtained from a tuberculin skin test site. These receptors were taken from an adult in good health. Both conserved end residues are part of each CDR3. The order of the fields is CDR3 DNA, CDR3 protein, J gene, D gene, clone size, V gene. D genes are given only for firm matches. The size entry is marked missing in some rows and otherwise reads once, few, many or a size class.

CDR3nt: TGTGCCAGCAGTTCCGGGGCCCGACCCGGCTACACCTTC; CDR3aa: CASSSGARPGYTF; j_gene: TRBJ1-2; d_gene: .; abundance: .; v_gene: TRBV28
CDR3nt: TGTGCCAGCATAGACAGGAATATAGCCAAAAACATTCAGTACTTC; CDR3aa: CASIDRNIAKNIQYF; j_gene: TRBJ2-4; d_gene: .; abundance: .; v_gene: TRBV11-2
CDR3nt: TGTGCCAGCAGCTTAGCTGGGACGGGGCAAGAGACCCAGTACTTC; CDR3aa: CASSLAGTGQETQYF; j_gene: TRBJ2-5; d_gene: .; abundance: medium-sized; v_gene: TRBV7-8
CDR3nt: TGTGCCAGCAGCGTGAGGTGGGGGGCGTCGGATACGCAGTATTTT; CDR3aa: CASSVRWGASDTQYF; j_gene: TRBJ2-3; d_gene: .; abundance: many; v_gene: TRBV9
CDR3nt: TGTGCCAGTAGGGACAGGGGACAGCCCCAGCATTTT; CDR3aa: CASRDRGQPQHF; j_gene: TRBJ1-5; d_gene: TRBD1; abundance: few; v_gene: TRBV19
CDR3nt: TGTGCCAGCAGCCTCCCTCTACCTCTAGCCAAAAACATTCAGTACTTC; CDR3aa: CASSLPLPLAKNIQYF; j_gene: TRBJ2-4; d_gene: .; abundance: many; v_gene: TRBV14
CDR3nt: TGTGCCAGCAGCGGGGAAGATACGCAGTATTTT; CDR3aa: CASSGEDTQYF; j_gene: TRBJ2-3; d_gene: .; abundance: medium-sized; v_gene: TRBV11-3
CDR3nt: TGCAGCGTTGGAGGTTCAGGGCCCACAGATACGCAGTATTTT; CDR3aa: CSVGGSGPTDTQYF; j_gene: TRBJ2-3; d_gene: .; abundance: many; v_gene: TRBV29-1
CDR3nt: TGCGCCAGCAGCACGGGGGGGGTCACCTACGAGCAGTACTTC; CDR3aa: CASSTGGVTYEQYF; j_gene: TRBJ2-7; d_gene: TRBD2; abundance: .; v_gene: TRBV5-1
CDR3nt: TGCAGTGCAGACTATGGCGGGGGCACAGATACGCAGTATTTT; CDR3aa: CSADYGGGTDTQYF; j_gene: TRBJ2-3; d_gene: .; abundance: many; v_gene: TRBV20-1
CDR3nt: TGCGCCAGCAGCTGTAGGGAGACCCAGTACTTC; CDR3aa: CASSCRETQYF; j_gene: TRBJ2-5; d_gene: .; abundance: few; v_gene: TRBV5-1
CDR3nt: TGTGCCATCAGGACACCCGGGAGGGGCAAGGACTCAATCTGGGGGGTTATGTCGGAGCTGTTTTTT; CDR3aa: CAIRTPGRGKDSIWGVMSELFF; j_gene: TRBJ2-2; d_gene: TRBD2; abundance: many; v_gene: TRBV10-3
CDR3nt: TGTGCCAGTATTGGGTCATCAGGGGGCAATCAGCCCCAGCATTTT; CDR3aa: CASIGSSGGNQPQHF; j_gene: TRBJ1-5; d_gene: .; abundance: medium-sized; v_gene: TRBV19
CDR3nt: TGTGCCAGCAGCTTAGCGGGGGGGCCCAACAATGAGCAGTTCTTC; CDR3aa: CASSLAGGPNNEQFF; j_gene: TRBJ2-1; d_gene: .; abundance: many; v_gene: TRBV7-2
CDR3nt: TGCAGTGCGCACGACGGGGGCGGGGGGCTGGACCCCAGCTCCTACGAGCAGTACTTC; CDR3aa: CSAHDGGGGLDPSSYEQYF; j_gene: TRBJ2-7; d_gene: TRBD2; abundance: many; v_gene: TRBV20-1
CDR3nt: TGTGCCAGCAGCCCCAGGGGCCCTAACACTGAAGCTTTCTTT; CDR3aa: CASSPRGPNTEAFF; j_gene: TRBJ1-1; d_gene: .; abundance: many; v_gene: TRBV7-9
CDR3nt: TGTGCCAGCAGCCCGAACGATATCACCGGGGAGCTGTTTTTT; CDR3aa: CASSPNDITGELFF; j_gene: TRBJ2-2; d_gene: .; abundance: many; v_gene: TRBV4-2
CDR3nt: TGTGCCAGCAGTGCGGGGGCTAGCACAGATACGCAGTATTTT; CDR3aa: CASSAGASTDTQYF; j_gene: TRBJ2-3; d_gene: .; abundance: many; v_gene: TRBV2
CDR3nt: TGTGCCAGCAGTTACTCAGGGGCAAACACCGGGGAGCTGTTTTTT; CDR3aa: CASSYSGANTGELFF; j_gene: TRBJ2-2; d_gene: .; abundance: few; v_gene: TRBV6-5
CDR3nt: TGTGCCAGCAGCGCTACAGGGCCGGGCGAGCAGTACTTC; CDR3aa: CASSATGPGEQYF; j_gene: TRBJ2-7; d_gene: .; abundance: .; v_gene: TRBV7-9
CDR3nt: TGTGCCAGCAGGCGGCGAGGGACTAGAAGTGAGACCCAGTACTTC; CDR3aa: CASRRRGTRSETQYF; j_gene: TRBJ2-5; d_gene: TRBD2; abundance: many; v_gene: TRBV12-3/TRBV12-4
CDR3nt: TGCACCAGCAGCCAAGACCCCGACATAACCTACGAGCAGTACTTC; CDR3aa: CTSSQDPDITYEQYF; j_gene: TRBJ2-7; d_gene: .; abundance: few; v_gene: TRBV1
CDR3nt: TGCAGTGCTAGGGACACGGCCTCTTACTCCTACGAGCAGTACTTC; CDR3aa: CSARDTASYSYEQYF; j_gene: TRBJ2-7; d_gene: .; abundance: few; v_gene: TRBV20-1
CDR3nt: TGTGCCAGCAGCTCGGCCGGGCCCCGACCCTACGAGCAGTACTTC; CDR3aa: CASSSAGPRPYEQYF; j_gene: TRBJ2-7; d_gene: .; abundance: many; v_gene: TRBV7-9
CDR3nt: TGTGCCAGCACCGAGGGCCCTCCCGGGGCCGAGCAGTACTTC; CDR3aa: CASTEGPPGAEQYF; j_gene: TRBJ2-7; d_gene: .; abundance: many; v_gene: TRBV2
CDR3nt: TGCGCCAGCAGCTCGTCGACAGGGGGCAAAAACATTCAGTACTTC; CDR3aa: CASSSSTGGKNIQYF; j_gene: TRBJ2-4; d_gene: TRBD1; abundance: many; v_gene: TRBV5-1
CDR3nt: TGTGCCAGCAGTTTATGGTTCGGACAGGGGGCGGATGGCTACACCTTC; CDR3aa: CASSLWFGQGADGYTF; j_gene: TRBJ1-2; d_gene: TRBD1; abundance: few; v_gene: TRBV27
CDR3nt: TGTGCCAGCAGCCCCCAGGTCTACGAGCAGTACTTC; CDR3aa: CASSPQVYEQYF; j_gene: TRBJ2-7; d_gene: .; abundance: medium-sized; v_gene: TRBV7-2
CDR3nt: TGTGCCAGCACCGGGACTAGCTTGTACGAGCAGTACTTC; CDR3aa: CASTGTSLYEQYF; j_gene: TRBJ2-7; d_gene: TRBD2; abundance: many; v_gene: TRBV6-5
CDR3nt: TGCAGTGCTAGAGATCTGGGCGGAAACAGGGGGCGTATGGACGAGCAGTACTTC; CDR3aa: CSARDLGGNRGRMDEQYF; j_gene: TRBJ2-7; d_gene: TRBD1; abundance: medium-sized; v_gene: TRBV20-1
CDR3nt: TGTGCCACCGCAGGGGCTAGCGGTACAGATACGCAGTATTTT; CDR3aa: CATAGASGTDTQYF; j_gene: TRBJ2-3; d_gene: .; abundance: .; v_gene: TRBV25-1
CDR3nt: TGCGCCAGCAGCCAAACCTCAAGGAACACTGAAGCTTTCTTT; CDR3aa: CASSQTSRNTEAFF; j_gene: TRBJ1-1; d_gene: .; abundance: many; v_gene: TRBV4-1
CDR3nt: TGTGCCAGCAGCTTGGCCTACGGACATGAAGCTTTCTTT; CDR3aa: CASSLAYGHEAFF; j_gene: TRBJ1-1; d_gene: .; abundance: many; v_gene: TRBV5-6
CDR3nt: TGCGCCAGCAGCTTGGACAGAAACTATGGCTACACCTTC; CDR3aa: CASSLDRNYGYTF; j_gene: TRBJ1-2; d_gene: .; abundance: many; v_gene: TRBV5-1
CDR3nt: TGTGCCAGCAGCTTAGCGGGGCCTGGTGCCAATGAGCAGTTCTTC; CDR3aa: CASSLAGPGANEQFF; j_gene: TRBJ2-1; d_gene: .; abundance: many; v_gene: TRBV7-2
CDR3nt: TGCGCCAGCAGCTTGGAGGCGTTGGGTGGTTACGAGCAGTACTTC; CDR3aa: CASSLEALGGYEQYF; j_gene: TRBJ2-7; d_gene: .; abundance: many; v_gene: TRBV5-1
CDR3nt: TGCGCCAGCAGCTTGGCCGGGTTCGGAAACATTCAGTACTTC; CDR3aa: CASSLAGFGNIQYF; j_gene: TRBJ2-4; d_gene: .; abundance: many; v_gene: TRBV5-1
CDR3nt: TGTGCCAGCAGTCCGGGACGCCTGAACACTGAAGCTTTCTTT; CDR3aa: CASSPGRLNTEAFF; j_gene: TRBJ1-1; d_gene: .; abundance: many; v_gene: TRBV27
CDR3nt: TGTGCCAGCAGCCGACAGGCACTCGTACCCCCCAATGAGCAGTTCTTC; CDR3aa: CASSRQALVPPNEQFF; j_gene: TRBJ2-1; d_gene: .; abundance: many; v_gene: TRBV3-1
CDR3nt: TGTGCCAGCAGCCCCACCGGACTGAACACCGGGGAGCTGTTTTTT; CDR3aa: CASSPTGLNTGELFF; j_gene: TRBJ2-2; d_gene: .; abundance: many; v_gene: TRBV7-9
CDR3nt: TGCAGCGCAGATGGCCAGGGTCCGTTACGGTATGGCTACACCTTC; CDR3aa: CSADGQGPLRYGYTF; j_gene: TRBJ1-2; d_gene: .; abundance: .; v_gene: TRBV29-1
CDR3nt: TGTGCCAGCAGCCAAGTACCAGAAGATGAGCAGTTCTTC; CDR3aa: CASSQVPEDEQFF; j_gene: TRBJ2-1; d_gene: .; abundance: medium-sized; v_gene: TRBV4-2
CDR3nt: TGTGCCAGTAGTAGTCGACTAGTCACAGAGACCCAGTACTTC; CDR3aa: CASSSRLVTETQYF; j_gene: TRBJ2-5; d_gene: .; abundance: .; v_gene: TRBV19
CDR3nt: TGTGCCAGTAGTATTTCAGAGAACACTGAAGCTTTCTTT; CDR3aa: CASSISENTEAFF; j_gene: TRBJ1-1; d_gene: .; abundance: .; v_gene: TRBV19
CDR3nt: TGCAGTGCTAGTGAGGGGGGCCAAGAGACCCAGTACTTC; CDR3aa: CSASEGGQETQYF; j_gene: TRBJ2-5; d_gene: .; abundance: many; v_gene: TRBV20-1
CDR3nt: TGTGCCAGCAGCTTAGGGACAGGGGGTAACACTGAAGCTTTCTTT; CDR3aa: CASSLGTGGNTEAFF; j_gene: TRBJ1-1; d_gene: TRBD1; abundance: few; v_gene: TRBV7-2
CDR3nt: TGTGCCAGTAGCATGGGGACAGGGGGCGCCTGGCGCACTGAAGCTTTCTTT; CDR3aa: CASSMGTGGAWRTEAFF; j_gene: TRBJ1-1; d_gene: TRBD1; abundance: many; v_gene: TRBV19
CDR3nt: TGTGCCAGCAAGGGGTTAGACTATGGCTACACCTTC; CDR3aa: CASKGLDYGYTF; j_gene: TRBJ1-2; d_gene: .; abundance: .; v_gene: TRBV2
CDR3nt: TGCAGTGCTAGAGATCTCGGGGGCTGCTCCTACGAGCAGTACTTC; CDR3aa: CSARDLGGCSYEQYF; j_gene: TRBJ2-7; d_gene: .; abundance: few; v_gene: TRBV20-1
CDR3nt: TGTGCCACCCGACAGGATACTGAAGCTTTCTTT; CDR3aa: CATRQDTEAFF; j_gene: TRBJ1-1; d_gene: .; abundance: few; v_gene: TRBV10-3
CDR3nt: TGCAGCGTTCGCCTGGGGGACTCCTTCTCCTACGAGCAGTACTTC; CDR3aa: CSVRLGDSFSYEQYF; j_gene: TRBJ2-7; d_gene: .; abundance: many; v_gene: TRBV29-1
CDR3nt: TGTGCCAGCAGGACGACTAGCGGGGGGGACAATGAGCAGTTCTTC; CDR3aa: CASRTTSGGDNEQFF; j_gene: TRBJ2-1; d_gene: TRBD2; abundance: many; v_gene: TRBV6-4
CDR3nt: TGTGCCAGCAGCTTAGCTCGTGAGCAGTACTTC; CDR3aa: CASSLAREQYF; j_gene: TRBJ2-7; d_gene: .; abundance: many; v_gene: TRBV13